Presented here are 8 T cell receptor beta chains from one specimen sequenced in a study of CD8 T cells in Susac syndrome. It was with random hexamers that roughly 0.45 to 1 ug RNA was reverse transcribed. TCRdb reprocessed the immunoSEQ multiplex PCR reads with MiXCR, giving one entry per CDR3 protein. The top ten hold around 0.13% of the sample, which has 150,000 or so distinct CDR3 sequences, over 85% seen once. Sequencing was performed on CD4+ T cells from PBMCs. The receptors shown here come from a human donor in good health.

V usage is TRBV2 and J usage is TRBJ1-5; no clear D gene. The CDR3 sequence is 13 residues long. The germline V and J ends were trimmed by 6 bases and 7 bases, with 13 bases remaining between them. CDR1 is SNHLY and CDR2 is FYNNEI in the germline V gene. The CDR3 nucleotides read TGTGCCAGCAGGCCCGATGGAGGGCAGCCCCAGCATTTT. Protein: CASRPDGGQPQHF.

This chain uses TRBV29-1 with TRBJ1-3; 9 bases are a match to TRBD1. The germline V gene encodes CDR1 SQVTM and CDR2 ANQGSEA. The CDR3 is 13 residues long. The V gene end was trimmed by 4 bases and the J gene end by 8 bases; junction bases not matched to a gene: 6. CDR3 bases: TGCAGCGTTGCTCCAGACAGGGGGTACACCATATATTTT. It encodes CSVAPDRGYTIYF.

J is TRBJ1-1 and V is TRBV4-1; no clear D. The CDR3 runs 14 residues. From germline, CDR1 is MGHRA and CDR2 YSYEKL. V lost 1 base to trimming and J lost 6 bases, with 12 bases between them. For the CDR3, the DNA is TGCGCCAGCAGCCAAGGGGTGACCTCCTCTGAAGCTTTCTTT. This translates into CASSQGVTSSEAFF.

The chain is built from TRBV29-1 and TRBJ2-7; 8 positions agree with TRBD1. Germline CDR1 is SQVTM and CDR2 is ANQGSEA. The ends lost 3 bases at V and 4 bases at J; junction bases unmatched: 5. This CDR3 spans 13 amino acids. CDR3 nucleotides: TGCAGCGTTGAGCAGGGGGCGCGGTACGAGCAGTACTTC. The encoded protein is CSVEQGARYEQYF.

The chain combines TRBV3-1 with TRBJ2-6; 13 positions match TRBD2. The germline CDR1 and CDR2 sequences are LGHDT and YNNKEL (reference sequence). The length of the CDR3 is 18 residues. Losses at the gene ends were 3 bases for V and 2 bases for J; bases not matched to a gene: 4. The chain's CDR3 is CASSQEGLAGTGANVLTF. The CDR3 nucleotides are TGTGCCAGCAGCCAGGAGGGACTAGCGGGGACTGGGGCCAACGTCCTGACTTTC.

The V call is TRBV6-1, the J call TRBJ2-7, with D possibly being TRBD1 (5 bases). Germline lookup yields CDR1 MNHNS and CDR2 SASEGT. The CDR3 runs 15 residues. The V and J ends lost 1 base and 2 bases respectively, with 12 bases between them. CDR3 sequence: CASSEGAGPTYEQYF. In DNA, the CDR3 is TGTGCCAGCAGTGAAGGCGCAGGGCCGACCTACGAGCAGTACTTC.

This clonotype was recorded once. The chain recombines TRBV20-1 with TRBJ2-3, with 11 bases fitting TRBD2. CDR3 length: 17 amino acids. After removal of 3 bases from V and 1 base from J, the junction contained 9 bases not matched to a gene. Per germline, CDR1 DFQATT and CDR2 SNEGSKA (reference sequence). CDR3 loop: CSARDSGGVFGTDTQYF. The CDR3 DNA reads TGCAGTGCTAGGGATAGCGGGGGGGTCTTCGGCACAGATACGCAGTATTTT.

This sequence joins TRBV19 and TRBJ2-6; D may match TRBD1 or TRBD2 (6 bases each). The CDR3 spans 14 residues. V was pared by 7 bases and J by 2 bases, with 9 bases between. Per germline, CDR1 LNHDA and CDR2 SQIVND (reference sequence). The CDR3 spells CASKEGAGANVLTF. The DNA for the CDR3 is TGTGCCAGTAAGGAGGGGGCTGGGGCCAACGTCCTGACTTTC.